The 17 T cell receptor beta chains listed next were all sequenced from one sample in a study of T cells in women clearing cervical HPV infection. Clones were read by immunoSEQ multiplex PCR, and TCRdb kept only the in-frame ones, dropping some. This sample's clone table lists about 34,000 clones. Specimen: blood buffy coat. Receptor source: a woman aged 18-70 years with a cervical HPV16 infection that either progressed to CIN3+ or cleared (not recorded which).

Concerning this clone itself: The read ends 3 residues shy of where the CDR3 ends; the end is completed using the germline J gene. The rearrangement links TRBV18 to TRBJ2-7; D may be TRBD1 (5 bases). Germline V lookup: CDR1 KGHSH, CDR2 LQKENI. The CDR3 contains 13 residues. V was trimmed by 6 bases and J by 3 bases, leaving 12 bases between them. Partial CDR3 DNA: TGTGCCAGCTCCCGTCGACAGCACTACGAG. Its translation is CASSRRQHYE. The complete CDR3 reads CASSRRQHYEQYF.

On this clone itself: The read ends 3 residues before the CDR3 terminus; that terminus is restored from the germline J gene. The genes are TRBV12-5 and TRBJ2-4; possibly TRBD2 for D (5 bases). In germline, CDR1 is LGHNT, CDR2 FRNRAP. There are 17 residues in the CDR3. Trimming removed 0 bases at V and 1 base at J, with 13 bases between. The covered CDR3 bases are TGTGCTAGTGGTTTGGTACTCGGAGGCGGGGCCAAAAACATT. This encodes CASGLVLGGGAKNI. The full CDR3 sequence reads CASGLVLGGGAKNIQYF.

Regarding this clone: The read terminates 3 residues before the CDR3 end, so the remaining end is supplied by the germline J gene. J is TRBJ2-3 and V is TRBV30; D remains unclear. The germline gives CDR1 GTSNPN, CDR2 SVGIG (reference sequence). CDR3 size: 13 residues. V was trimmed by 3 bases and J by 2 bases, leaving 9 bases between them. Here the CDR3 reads CAWRARFTDTQYF. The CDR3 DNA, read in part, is TGTGCCTGGAGAGCGAGGTTCACAGATACG.

The part of the CDR3 DNA that was read is TGTGCCAGCAGCTTAGCAGGGACTAGCGTCGCCTACGAG. Translated: CASSLAGTSVAYE. The full CDR3 protein is CASSLAGTSVAYEQYF. V is TRBV7-2 and J is TRBJ2-7, with 10 bases identical to TRBD2. The read stops 3 residues short of the end of the CDR3; the missing end is completed from the germline J gene. J lost 2 bases, V lost 0 bases, and 4 bases had no gene match. There are 16 residues in the CDR3. In germline, CDR1 is SGHTA, CDR2 FQGNSA.

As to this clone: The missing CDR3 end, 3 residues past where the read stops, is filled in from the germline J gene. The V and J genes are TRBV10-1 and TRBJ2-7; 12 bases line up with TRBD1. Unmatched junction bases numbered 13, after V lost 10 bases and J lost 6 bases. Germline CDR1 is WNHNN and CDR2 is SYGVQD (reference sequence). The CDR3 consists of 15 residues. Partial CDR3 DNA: TGCGCCACCACCCTATCGGGACAGGGGGCGGGCGAG. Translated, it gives CATTLSGQGAGE. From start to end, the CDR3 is CATTLSGQGAGEQYF.

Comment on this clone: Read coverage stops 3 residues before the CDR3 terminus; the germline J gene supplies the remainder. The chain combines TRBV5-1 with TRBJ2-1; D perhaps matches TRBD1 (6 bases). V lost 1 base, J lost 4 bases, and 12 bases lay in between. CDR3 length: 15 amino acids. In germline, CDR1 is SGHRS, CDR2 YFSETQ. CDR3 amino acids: CASSLRPGEYNEQFF. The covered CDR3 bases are TGCGCCAGCAGCTTGAGGCCAGGGGAGTACAATGAG.

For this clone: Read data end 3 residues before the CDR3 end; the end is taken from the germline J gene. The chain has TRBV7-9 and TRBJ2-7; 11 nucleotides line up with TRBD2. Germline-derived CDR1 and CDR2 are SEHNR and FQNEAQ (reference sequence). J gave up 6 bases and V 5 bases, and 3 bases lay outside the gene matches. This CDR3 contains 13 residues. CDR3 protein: CASSAGLAGEQYF. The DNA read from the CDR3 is TGTGCCAGCAGCGCCGGACTAGCGGGCGAG.

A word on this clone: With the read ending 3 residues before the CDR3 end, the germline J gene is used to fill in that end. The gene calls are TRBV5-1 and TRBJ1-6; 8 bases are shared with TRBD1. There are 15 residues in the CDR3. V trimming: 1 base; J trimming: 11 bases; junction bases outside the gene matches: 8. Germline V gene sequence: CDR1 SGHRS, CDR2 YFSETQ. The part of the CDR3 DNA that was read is TGCGCCAGCAGCTTGTCACAGGGGGGGATGACACCC. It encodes CASSLSQGGMTP. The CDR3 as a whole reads CASSLSQGGMTPLHF.

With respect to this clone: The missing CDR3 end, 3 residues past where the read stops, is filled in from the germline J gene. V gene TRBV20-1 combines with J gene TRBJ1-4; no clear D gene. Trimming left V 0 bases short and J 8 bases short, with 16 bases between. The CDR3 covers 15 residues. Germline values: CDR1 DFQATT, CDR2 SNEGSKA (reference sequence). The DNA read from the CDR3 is TGCAGTGCTAGAGATCGCGAGGGTGTGGGCGAAAAA. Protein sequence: CSARDREGVGEK. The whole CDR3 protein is CSARDREGVGEKLFF.

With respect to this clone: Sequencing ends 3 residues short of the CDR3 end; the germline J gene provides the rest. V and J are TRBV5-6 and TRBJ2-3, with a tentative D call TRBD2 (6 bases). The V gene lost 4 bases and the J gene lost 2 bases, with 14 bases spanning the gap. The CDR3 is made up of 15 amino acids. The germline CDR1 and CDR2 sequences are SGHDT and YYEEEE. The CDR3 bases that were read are TGTGCCAGCAGCCGGCCACTAGCCTCCACAGATACG. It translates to CASSRPLASTDT. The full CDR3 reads CASSRPLASTDTQYF.

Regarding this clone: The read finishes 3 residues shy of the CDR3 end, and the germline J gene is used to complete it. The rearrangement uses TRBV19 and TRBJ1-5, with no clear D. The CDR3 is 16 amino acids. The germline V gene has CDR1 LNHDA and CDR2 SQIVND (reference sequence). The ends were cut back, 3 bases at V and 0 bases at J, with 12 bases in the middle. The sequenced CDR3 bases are TGTGCCAGTAGTATGGTGGGCGTCGATAGCAATCAGCCC. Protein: CASSMVGVDSNQP. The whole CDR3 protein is CASSMVGVDSNQPQHF. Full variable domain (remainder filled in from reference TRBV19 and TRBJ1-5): DGGITQSPKYLFRKEGQNVTLSCEQNLNHDAMYWYRQDPGQGLRLIYYSQIVNDFQKGDIAEGYSVSREKKESFPLTVTSAQKNPTAFYLCASSMVGVDSNQPQHFGDGTRLSIL.

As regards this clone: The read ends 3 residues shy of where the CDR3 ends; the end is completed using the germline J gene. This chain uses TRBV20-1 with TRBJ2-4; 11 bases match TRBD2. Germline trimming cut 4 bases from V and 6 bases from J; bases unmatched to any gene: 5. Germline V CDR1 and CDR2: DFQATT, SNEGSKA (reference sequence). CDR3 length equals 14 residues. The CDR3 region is CSATIGLAGNIQYF. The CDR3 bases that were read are TGCAGTGCTACTATCGGACTAGCGGGAAACATT.

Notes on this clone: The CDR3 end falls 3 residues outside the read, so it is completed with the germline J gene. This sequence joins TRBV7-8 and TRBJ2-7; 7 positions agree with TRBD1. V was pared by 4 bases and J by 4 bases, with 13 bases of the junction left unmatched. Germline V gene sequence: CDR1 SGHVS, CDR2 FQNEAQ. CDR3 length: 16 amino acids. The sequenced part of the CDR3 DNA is TGTGCCAGCAGCTCGTTTCGACAGGGATATTTATACGAG. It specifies CASSSFRQGYLYE. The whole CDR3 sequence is CASSSFRQGYLYEQYF.

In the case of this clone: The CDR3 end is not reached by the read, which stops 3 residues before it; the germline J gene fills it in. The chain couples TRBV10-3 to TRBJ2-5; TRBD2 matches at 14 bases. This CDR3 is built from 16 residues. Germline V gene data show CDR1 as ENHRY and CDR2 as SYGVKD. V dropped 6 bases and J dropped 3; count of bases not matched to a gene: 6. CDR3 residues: CAIRGRGLAGEETQYF. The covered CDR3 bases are TGTGCCATCAGGGGGCGGGGACTAGCGGGAGAAGAGACC.

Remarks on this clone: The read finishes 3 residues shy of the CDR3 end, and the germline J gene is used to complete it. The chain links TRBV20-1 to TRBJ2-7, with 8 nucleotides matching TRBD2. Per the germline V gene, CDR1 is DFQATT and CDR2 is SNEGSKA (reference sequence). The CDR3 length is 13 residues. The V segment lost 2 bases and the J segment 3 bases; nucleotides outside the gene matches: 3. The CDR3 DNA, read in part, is TGCAGTGCTAGATTACTAGCGGTCTACGAG. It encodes CSARLLAVYE. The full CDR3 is CSARLLAVYEQYF.

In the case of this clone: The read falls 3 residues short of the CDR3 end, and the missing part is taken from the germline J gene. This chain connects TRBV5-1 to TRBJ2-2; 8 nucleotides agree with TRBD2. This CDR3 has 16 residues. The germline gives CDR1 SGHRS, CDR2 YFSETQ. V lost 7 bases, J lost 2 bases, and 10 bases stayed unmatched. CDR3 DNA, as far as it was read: TGCGCCAGCGGCCCCTTACTAGCGGCCAACACCGGGGAG. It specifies CASGPLLAANTGE. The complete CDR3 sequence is CASGPLLAANTGELFF.

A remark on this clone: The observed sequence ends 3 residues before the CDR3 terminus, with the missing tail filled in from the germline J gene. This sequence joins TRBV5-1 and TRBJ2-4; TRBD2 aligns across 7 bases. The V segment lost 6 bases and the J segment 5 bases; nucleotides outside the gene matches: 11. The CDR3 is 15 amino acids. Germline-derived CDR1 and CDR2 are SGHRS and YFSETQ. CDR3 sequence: CASMSGLPVQNIQYF. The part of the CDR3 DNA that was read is TGCGCCAGCATGTCGGGACTACCAGTCCAAAACATT.